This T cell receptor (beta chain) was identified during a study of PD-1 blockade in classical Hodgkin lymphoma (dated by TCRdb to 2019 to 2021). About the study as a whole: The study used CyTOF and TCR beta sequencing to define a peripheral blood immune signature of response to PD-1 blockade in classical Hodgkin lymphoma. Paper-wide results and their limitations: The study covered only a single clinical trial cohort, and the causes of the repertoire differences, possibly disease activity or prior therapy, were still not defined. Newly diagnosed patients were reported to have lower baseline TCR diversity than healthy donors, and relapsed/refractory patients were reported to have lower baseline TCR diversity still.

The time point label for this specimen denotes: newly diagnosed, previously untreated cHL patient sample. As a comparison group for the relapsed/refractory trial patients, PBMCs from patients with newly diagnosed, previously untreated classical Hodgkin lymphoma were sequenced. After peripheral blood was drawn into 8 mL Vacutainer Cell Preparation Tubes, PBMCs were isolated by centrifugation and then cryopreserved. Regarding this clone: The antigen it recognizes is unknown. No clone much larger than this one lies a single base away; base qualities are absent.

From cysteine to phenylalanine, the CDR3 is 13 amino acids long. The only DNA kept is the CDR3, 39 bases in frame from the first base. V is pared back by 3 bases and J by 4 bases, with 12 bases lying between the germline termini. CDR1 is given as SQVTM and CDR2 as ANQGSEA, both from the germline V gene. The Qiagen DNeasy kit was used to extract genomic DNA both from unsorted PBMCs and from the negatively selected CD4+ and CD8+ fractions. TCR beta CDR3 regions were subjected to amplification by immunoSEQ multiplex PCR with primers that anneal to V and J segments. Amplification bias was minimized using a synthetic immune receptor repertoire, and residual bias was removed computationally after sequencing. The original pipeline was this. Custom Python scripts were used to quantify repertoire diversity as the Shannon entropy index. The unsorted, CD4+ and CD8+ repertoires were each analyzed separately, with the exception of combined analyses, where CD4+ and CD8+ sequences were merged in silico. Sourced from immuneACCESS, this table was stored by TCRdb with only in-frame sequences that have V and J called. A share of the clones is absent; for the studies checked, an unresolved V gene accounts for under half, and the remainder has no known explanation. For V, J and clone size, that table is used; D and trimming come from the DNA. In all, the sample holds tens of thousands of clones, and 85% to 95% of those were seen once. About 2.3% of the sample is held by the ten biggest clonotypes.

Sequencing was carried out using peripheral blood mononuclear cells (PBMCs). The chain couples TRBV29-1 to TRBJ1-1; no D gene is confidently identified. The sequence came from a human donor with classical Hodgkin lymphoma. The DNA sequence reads TGCAGCGTTGATGAGCCCGAGGGCACTGAAGCTTTCTTT. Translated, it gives CSVDEPEGTEAFF.